What follows describes a single T cell receptor (beta chain). The antigen is not known. Germline lookup yields CDR1 SGHRS and CDR2 YFSETQ. The CDR3 runs 16 residues. V lost 0 bases and J 7 bases, leaving 16 bases between the germline ends. The source of the sample is a study of post-analysis software for immune sequencing data. Study details: Patients with relapsing-remitting, secondary progressive and progressive-relapsing multiple sclerosis courses were all represented. Study results and limitations: Roughly 5 TRBV segments, including TRBV5-6, TRBV5-1 and TRBV20-1, were more frequent in patients than controls. For normalized Chao1 diversity, multiple sclerosis patients scored significantly lower than controls did.

TCR beta cDNA libraries included unique molecular identifiers. Each batch of roughly 1 to 11 million T cells produced roughly 450,000 cDNA molecules. MiXCR was run by TCRdb on the PCR reads, yielding one entry per CDR3 protein. This sample has hundreds of thousands of distinct CDR3 sequences; about 27% occur once, and the top ten carry roughly 0.54%. The sequenced sample consisted of blood. This clonotype originated in a girl aged 10 to 17 with multiple sclerosis. The V call is TRBV5-1, the J call TRBJ1-4; TRBD1 might be the D (5 bases). CDR3 protein: CASSLGSGAVSEKLFF. Here the CDR3 DNA reads TGCGCCAGCAGCTTGGGGTCCGGGGCGGTGAGTGAAAAACTGTTTTTT.